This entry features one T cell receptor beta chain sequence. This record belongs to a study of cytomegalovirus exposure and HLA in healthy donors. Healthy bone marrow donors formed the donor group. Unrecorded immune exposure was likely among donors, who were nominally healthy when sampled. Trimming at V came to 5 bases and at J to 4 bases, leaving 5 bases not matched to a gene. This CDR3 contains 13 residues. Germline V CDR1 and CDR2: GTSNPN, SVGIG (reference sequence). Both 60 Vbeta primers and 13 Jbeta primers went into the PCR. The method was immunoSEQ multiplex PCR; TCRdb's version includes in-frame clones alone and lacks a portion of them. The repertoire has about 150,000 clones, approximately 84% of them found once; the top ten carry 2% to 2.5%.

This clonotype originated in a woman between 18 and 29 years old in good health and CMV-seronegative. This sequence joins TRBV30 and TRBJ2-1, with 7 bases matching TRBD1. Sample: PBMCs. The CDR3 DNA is TGTGCCTGGGCGACAGGGATGTACAATGAGCAGTTCTTC. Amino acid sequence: CAWATGMYNEQFF. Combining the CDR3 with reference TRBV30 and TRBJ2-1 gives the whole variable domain SQTIHQWPATLVQPVGSPLSLECTVEGTSNPNLYWYRQAAGRGLQLLFYSVGIGQISSEVPQNLSASRPQDRQFILSSKKLLLSDSGFYLCAWATGMYNEQFFGPGTRLTVL.